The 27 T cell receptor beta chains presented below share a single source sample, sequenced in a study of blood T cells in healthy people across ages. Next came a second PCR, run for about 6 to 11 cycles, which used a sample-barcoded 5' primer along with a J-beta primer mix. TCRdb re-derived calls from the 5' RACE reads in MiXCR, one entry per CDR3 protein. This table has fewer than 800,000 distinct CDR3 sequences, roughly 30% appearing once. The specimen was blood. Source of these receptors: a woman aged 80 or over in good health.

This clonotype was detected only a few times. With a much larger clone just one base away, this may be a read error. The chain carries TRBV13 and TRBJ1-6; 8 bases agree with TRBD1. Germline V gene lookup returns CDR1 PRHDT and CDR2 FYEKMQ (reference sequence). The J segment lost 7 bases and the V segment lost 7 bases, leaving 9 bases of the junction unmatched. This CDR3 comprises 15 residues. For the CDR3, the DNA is TGTGCCAGCAACTACCGGACAGGGCCCAATTCACCCCTCCACTTT. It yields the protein CASNYRTGPNSPLHF.

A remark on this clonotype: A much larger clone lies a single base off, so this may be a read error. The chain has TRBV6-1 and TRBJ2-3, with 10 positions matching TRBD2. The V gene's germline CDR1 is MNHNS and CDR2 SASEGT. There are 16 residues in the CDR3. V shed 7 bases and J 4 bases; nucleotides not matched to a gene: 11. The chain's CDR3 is CASIWSGGASADTQYF. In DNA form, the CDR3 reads TGTGCCAGCATATGGAGCGGGGGGGCTAGCGCAGATACGCAGTATTTT.

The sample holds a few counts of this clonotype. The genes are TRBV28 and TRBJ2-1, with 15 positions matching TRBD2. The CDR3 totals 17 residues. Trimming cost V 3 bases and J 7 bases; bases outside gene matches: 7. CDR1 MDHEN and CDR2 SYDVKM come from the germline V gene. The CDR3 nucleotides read TGTGCCAGCAGTTTGGGGACTAGCGGGGGGACCCTGAATGAGCAGTTCTTC. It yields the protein CASSLGTSGGTLNEQFF.

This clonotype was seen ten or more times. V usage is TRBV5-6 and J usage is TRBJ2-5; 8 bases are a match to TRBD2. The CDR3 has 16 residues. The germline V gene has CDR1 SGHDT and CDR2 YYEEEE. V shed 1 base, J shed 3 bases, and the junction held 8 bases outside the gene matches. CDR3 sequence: CASSLLAGGGEETQYF. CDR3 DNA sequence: TGTGCCAGCAGCTTGTTGGCGGGGGGAGGGGAAGAGACCCAGTACTTC.

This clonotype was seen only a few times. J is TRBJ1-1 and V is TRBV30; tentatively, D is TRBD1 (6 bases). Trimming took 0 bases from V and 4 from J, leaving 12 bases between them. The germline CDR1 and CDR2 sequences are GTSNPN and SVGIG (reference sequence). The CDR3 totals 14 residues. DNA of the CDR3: TGTGCCTGGAGTGTACGAGGGGGGACCACTGAAGCTTTCTTT. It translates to CAWSVRGGTTEAFF.

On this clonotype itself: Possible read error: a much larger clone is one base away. The CDR3 bases are TGTGCCAGCAGCGAGGGAGCCTACAATGAGCAGTACTTC. Amino acids: CASSEGAYNEQYF. The chain recombines TRBV7-9 with TRBJ2-1; D is perhaps TRBD2 (5 bases). The closer fit of TRBJ2-7 to the DNA end suggests the J call may be wrong. Per germline, CDR1 SEHNR and CDR2 FQNEAQ (reference sequence). The CDR3 covers 13 residues.

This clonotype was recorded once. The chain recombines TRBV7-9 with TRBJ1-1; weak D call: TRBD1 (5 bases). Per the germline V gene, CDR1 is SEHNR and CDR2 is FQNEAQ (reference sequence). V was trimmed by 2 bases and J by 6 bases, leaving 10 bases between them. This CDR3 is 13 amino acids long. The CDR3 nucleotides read TGTGCCAGCAGCTTACGGGGGGAAGCTGAAGCTTTCTTT. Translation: CASSLRGEAEAFF. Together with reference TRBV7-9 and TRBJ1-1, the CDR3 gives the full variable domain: DTGVSQNPRHKITKRGQNVTFRCDPISEHNRLYWYRQTLGQGPEFLTYFQNEAQLEKSRLLSDRFSAERPKGSFSTLEIQRTEQGDSAMYLCASSLRGEAEAFFGQGTRLTVV.

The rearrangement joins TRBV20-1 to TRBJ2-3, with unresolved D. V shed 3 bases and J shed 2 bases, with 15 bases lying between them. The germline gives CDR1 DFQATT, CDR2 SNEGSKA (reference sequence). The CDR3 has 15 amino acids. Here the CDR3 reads CSASTPILITDTQYF. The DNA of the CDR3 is TGCAGTGCTAGTACCCCAATCTTAATCACAGATACGCAGTATTTT.

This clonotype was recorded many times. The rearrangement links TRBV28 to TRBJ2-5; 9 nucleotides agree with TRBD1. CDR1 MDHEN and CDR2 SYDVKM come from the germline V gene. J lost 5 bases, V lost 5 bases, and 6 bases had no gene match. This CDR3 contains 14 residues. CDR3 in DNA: TGTGCCAGCAGTGAAGACAGGGGGATGGAGACCCAGTACTTC. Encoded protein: CASSEDRGMETQYF.

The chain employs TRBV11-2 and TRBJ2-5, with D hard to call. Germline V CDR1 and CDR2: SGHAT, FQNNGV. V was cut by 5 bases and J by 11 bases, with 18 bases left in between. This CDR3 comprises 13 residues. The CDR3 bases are TGTGCCAGCAGCCCGTCCTACTACGTGGAGCAGTACTTC. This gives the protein CASSPSYYVEQYF.

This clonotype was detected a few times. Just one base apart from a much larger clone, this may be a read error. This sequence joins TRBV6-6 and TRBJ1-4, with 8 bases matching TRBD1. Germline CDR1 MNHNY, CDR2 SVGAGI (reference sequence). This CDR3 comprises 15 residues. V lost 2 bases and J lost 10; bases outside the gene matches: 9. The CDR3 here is CASSYGQGVGGKLFF. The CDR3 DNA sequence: TGTGCCAGCAGTTACGGACAGGGAGTCGGGGGAAAACTGTTTTTT.

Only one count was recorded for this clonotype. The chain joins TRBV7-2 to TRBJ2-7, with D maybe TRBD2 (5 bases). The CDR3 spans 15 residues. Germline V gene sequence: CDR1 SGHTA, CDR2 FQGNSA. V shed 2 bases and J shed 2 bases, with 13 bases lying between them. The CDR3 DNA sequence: TGTGCCAGCAGCTTAAGCGGTCGTTTGACCTACGAGCAGTACTTC. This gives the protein CASSLSGRLTYEQYF.

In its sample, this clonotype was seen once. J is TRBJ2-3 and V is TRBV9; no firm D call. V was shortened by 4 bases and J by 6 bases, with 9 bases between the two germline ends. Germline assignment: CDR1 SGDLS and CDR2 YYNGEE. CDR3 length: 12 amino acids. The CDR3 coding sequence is TGTGCCAGCAGCACAGCCCGGGATACGCAGTATTTT. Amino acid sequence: CASSTARDTQYF.

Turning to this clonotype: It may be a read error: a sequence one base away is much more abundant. CDR3 sequence: CAGSLNEGTEAFF. Written as DNA, the CDR3 is TGTGCCGGCAGTTTAAACGAAGGCACTGAAGCTTTCTTT. The V and J genes are TRBV12-3 or TRBV12-4 and TRBJ1-1; D gene ambiguous. This CDR3 region has 13 residues.

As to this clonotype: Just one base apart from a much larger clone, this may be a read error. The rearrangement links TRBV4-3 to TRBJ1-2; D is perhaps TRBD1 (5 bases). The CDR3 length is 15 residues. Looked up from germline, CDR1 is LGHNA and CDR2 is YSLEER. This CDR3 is CASNQGEGKLLGYTF. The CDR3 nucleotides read TGCGCCAGCAACCAAGGGGAGGGAAAGTTGCTCGGCTACACCTTC.

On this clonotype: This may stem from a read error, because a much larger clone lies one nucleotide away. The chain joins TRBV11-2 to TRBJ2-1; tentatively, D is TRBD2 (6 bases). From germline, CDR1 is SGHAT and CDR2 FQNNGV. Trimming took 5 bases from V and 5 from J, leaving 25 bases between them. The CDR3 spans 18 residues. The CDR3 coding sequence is TGTGCCAGCAGCCCTTCCTTTCGGGGGATTGGGTCCCACAATGAGCAGTTCTTC. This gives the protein CASSPSFRGIGSHNEQFF.

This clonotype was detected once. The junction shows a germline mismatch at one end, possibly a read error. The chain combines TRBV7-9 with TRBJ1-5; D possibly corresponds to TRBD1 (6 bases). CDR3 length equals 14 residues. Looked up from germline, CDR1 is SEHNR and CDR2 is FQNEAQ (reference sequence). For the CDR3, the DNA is TGTGCCGGCAGCCGGACAGATAGCAATCAGCCCCAGCATTTT. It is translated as CAGSRTDSNQPQHF.

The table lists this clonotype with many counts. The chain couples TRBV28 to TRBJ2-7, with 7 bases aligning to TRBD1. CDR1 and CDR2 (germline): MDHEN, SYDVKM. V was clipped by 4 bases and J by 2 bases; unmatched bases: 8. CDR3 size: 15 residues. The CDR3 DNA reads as TGTGCCAGCAGTTCTAGACAGGGCCTTCCCTACGAGCAGTACTTC. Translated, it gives CASSSRQGLPYEQYF.

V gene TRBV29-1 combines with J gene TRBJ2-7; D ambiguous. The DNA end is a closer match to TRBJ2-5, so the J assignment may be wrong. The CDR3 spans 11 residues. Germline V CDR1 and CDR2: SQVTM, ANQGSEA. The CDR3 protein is CSVEPLETQYF. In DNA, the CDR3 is TGCAGCGTTGAACCTTTGGAGACCCAGTACTTC.

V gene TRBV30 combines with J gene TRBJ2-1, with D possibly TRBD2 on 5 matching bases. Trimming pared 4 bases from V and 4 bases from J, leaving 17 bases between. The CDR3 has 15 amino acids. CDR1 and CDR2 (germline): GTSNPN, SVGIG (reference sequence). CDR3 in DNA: TGTGCCTGGAAGACGGACGGGGTGGGGTACAATGAGCAGTTCTTC. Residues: CAWKTDGVGYNEQFF.

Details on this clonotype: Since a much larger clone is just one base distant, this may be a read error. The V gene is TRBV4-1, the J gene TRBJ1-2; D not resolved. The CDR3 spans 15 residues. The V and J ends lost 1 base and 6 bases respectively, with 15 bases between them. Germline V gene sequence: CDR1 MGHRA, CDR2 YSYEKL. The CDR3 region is CASSQGRGSSDGYTF. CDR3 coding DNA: TGCGCCAGCAGCCAAGGGCGGGGATCTAGCGATGGCTACACCTTC.

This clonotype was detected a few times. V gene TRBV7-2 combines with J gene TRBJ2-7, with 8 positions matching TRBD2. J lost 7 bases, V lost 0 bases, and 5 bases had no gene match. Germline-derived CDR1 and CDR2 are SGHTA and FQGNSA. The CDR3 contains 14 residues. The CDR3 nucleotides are TGTGCCAGCAGCTTAGCGGCGGGGGGAAGGGAGCAGTACTTC. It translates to CASSLAAGGREQYF.

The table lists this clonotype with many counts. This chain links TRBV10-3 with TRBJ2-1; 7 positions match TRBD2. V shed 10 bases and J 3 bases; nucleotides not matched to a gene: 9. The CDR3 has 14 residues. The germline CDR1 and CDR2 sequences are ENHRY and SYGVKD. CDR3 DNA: TGTGCCACCCGAAGCGGGGTTATCTACAATGAGCAGTTCTTC. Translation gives CATRSGVIYNEQFF.

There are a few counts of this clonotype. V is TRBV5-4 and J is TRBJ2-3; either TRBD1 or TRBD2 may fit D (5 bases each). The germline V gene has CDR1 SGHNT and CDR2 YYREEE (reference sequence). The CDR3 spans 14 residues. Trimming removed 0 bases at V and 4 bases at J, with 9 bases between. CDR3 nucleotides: TGTGCCAGCAGCTTGGGGGGGACCCCAGATACGCAGTATTTT. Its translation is CASSLGGTPDTQYF.

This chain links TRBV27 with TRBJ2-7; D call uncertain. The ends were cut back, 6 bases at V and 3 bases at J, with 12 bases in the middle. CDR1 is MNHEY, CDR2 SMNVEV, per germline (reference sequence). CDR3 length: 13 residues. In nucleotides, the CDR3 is TGTGCCAGCAGATCCCCTTTAAGCTACGAGCAGTACTTC. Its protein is CASRSPLSYEQYF.

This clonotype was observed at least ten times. This CDR3 is CASSEYGRGGETQYF. DNA of the CDR3: TGTGCCAGCAGTGAATATGGGCGGGGCGGAGAGACCCAGTACTTC. This chain links TRBV25-1 with TRBJ2-5, with TRBD2 as a possible D gene (6 bases). The germline V gene has CDR1 MGHDK and CDR2 SYGVNS. CDR3 length equals 15 residues. Trimming stripped 0 bases from V and 4 bases from J, with 12 bases between.

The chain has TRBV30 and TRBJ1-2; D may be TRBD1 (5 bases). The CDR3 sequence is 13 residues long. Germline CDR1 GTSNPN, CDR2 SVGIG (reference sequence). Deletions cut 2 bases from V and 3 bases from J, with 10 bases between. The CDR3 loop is CAWSSSRDYGYTF. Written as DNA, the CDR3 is TGTGCCTGGAGTTCTTCCAGGGACTATGGCTACACCTTC.